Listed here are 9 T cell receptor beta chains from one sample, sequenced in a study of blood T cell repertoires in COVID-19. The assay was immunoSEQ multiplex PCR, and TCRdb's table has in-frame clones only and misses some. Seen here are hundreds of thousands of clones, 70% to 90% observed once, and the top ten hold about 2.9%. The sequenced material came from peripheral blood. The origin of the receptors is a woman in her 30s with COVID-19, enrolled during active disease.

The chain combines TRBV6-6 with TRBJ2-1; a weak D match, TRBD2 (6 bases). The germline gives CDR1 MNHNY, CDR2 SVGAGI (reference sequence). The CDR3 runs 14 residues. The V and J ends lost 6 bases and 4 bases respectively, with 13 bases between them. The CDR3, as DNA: TGTGCCAGCAGCTTCTCACTAGCTTACAATGAGCAGTTCTTC. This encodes CASSFSLAYNEQFF.

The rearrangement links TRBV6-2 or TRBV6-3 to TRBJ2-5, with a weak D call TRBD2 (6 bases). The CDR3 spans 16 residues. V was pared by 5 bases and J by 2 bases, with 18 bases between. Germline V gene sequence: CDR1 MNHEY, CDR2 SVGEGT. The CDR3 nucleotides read TGTGCCAGCAGTCCCCCGGGGGTAAGATTACAAGAGACCCAGTACTTC. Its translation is CASSPPGVRLQETQYF.

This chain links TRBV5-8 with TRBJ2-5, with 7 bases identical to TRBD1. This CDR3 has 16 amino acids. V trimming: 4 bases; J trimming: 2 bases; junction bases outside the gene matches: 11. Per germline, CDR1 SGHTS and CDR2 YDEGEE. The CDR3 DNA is TGTGCCAGCAGCGCCGGACAGGAGAGGTTACAAGAGACCCAGTACTTC. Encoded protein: CASSAGQERLQETQYF.

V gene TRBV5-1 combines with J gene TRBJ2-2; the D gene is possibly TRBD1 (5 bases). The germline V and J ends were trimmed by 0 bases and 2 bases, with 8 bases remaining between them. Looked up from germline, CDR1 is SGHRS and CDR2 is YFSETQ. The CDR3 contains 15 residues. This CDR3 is CASSLATDNTGELFF. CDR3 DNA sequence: TGCGCCAGCAGCTTGGCGACAGACAACACCGGGGAGCTGTTTTTT.

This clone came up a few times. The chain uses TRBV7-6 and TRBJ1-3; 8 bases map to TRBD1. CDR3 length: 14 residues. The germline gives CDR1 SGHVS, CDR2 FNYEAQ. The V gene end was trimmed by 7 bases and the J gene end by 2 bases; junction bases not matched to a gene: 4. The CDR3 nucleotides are TGTGCCAGCACCGAGACAGGGGCTGGAAACACCATATATTTT. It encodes CASTETGAGNTIYF.

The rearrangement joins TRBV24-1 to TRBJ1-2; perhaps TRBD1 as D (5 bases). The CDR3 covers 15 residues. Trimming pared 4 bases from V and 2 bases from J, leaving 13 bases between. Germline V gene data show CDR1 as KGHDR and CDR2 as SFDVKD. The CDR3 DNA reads TGTGCCACCAGTGAAGGGGTTGCGGGAAACTATGGCTACACCTTC. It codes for CATSEGVAGNYGYTF.

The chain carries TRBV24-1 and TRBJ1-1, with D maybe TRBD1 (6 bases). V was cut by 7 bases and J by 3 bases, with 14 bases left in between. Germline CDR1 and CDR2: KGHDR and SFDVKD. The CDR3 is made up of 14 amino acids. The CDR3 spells CATRGAGAYTEAFF. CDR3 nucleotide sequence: TGTGCCACCAGGGGGGCGGGGGCCTACACTGAAGCTTTCTTT.

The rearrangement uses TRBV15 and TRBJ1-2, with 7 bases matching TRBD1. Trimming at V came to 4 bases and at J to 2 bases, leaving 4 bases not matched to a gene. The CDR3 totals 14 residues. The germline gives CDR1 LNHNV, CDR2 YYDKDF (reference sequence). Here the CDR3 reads CATSIDRVNYGYTF. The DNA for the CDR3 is TGTGCCACCAGCATAGACAGGGTAAACTATGGCTACACCTTC.

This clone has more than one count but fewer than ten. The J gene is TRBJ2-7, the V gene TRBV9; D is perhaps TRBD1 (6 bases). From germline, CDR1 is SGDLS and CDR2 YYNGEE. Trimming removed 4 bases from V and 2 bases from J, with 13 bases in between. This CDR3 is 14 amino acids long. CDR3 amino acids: CASSPDSSTYEQYF. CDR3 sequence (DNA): TGTGCCAGCAGCCCGGACAGCAGTACCTACGAGCAGTACTTC.